Detailed here is one TCR beta chain. This clone is a singleton in its sample. Its binding antigen is unknown. The input lacks base qualities; no much larger clone sits a single base away. The entry originates in a study of blood T cell repertoires in COVID-19 (dated by TCRdb to 2020 to 2022). In the study overall: Samples from collaborators originated in the United States, Italy and Spain and spanned both the acute and convalescent phases of COVID-19. The material from the prospective study consisted of cDNA or gDNA derived from T cells, B-cell-depleted T cells, or PBMCs. The dataset comprised deeply sampled blood TCRbeta repertoires from subjects exposed to, actively infected with, or recovered from COVID-19. The repertoires were made available in a free public database intended to serve as a resource for research on the immune response to SARS-CoV-2. The samples were drawn from the first 160 participants of the ongoing ImmuneRACE study and from over a thousand subjects provided by 6 global collaborators. Sample metadata almost always included a de-identified subject ID, COVID-19 status, age in years and sex. Where HLA class I and class II types were available, the types were taken from metadata supplied by the sample provider, not from assay-based typing. The full study reports these points: How much clinical and demographic metadata was included differed by source and by participant, and the metadata was provided uncurated.

The collaborating institutions used their own protocols to collect whole blood in K2EDTA tubes. For TCRbeta analysis, collaborator samples were shipped as frozen whole blood, as isolated PBMCs, or as DNA extracted from either sample type. TCRbeta CDR3 regions were amplified from genomic DNA by means of the immunoSEQ Assay, a bias-controlled multiplex PCR. Per the source publication's procedure: Within the assay, amplification of reference gene primers was used to estimate how many nucleated cells each sample contained. To quantify the absolute abundance of each unique TCRbeta CDR3 rearrangement, sequence reads were collapsed and filtered. For each sample, productive Simpson clonality was calculated as the square root of Simpson's diversity index across productive rearrangements. Not all clones reach the TCRdb copy of this immuneACCESS table, which keeps in-frame sequences only. Checked studies attribute under half of the gap to unresolved V genes and leave the rest unexplained. V, J and clone size reflect that table, while D and trimming were determined from the DNA. The sample profile shows about 50,000 clones; more than 70% of them were found once. The ten biggest clones cover roughly 6.7% of the sample.

V is pared back by 4 bases and J by 4 bases, with 19 bases lying between the germline termini. CDR1 and CDR2, looked up from the germline V gene (reference sequence), are LGHDT and YNNKEL. Taken from cysteine to phenylalanine, the CDR3 has 16 residues. Just the 48-base CDR3 DNA is kept, in frame starting at base 1. This clonotype originated in a man aged 55 to 69 with acute or convalescent COVID-19. The chain is encoded by TRBV3-1 (or the pseudogene TRBV3-2) joined to TRBJ2-5; TRBD1 is a weak D gene call, 6 bases matching. The specimen sequenced was peripheral blood. For the CDR3, the sequence is CASSPHRRGNIETQYF. In nucleotides, the sequence is TGTGCCAGCAGCCCCCACCGAAGGGGGAATATAGAGACCCAGTACTTC.